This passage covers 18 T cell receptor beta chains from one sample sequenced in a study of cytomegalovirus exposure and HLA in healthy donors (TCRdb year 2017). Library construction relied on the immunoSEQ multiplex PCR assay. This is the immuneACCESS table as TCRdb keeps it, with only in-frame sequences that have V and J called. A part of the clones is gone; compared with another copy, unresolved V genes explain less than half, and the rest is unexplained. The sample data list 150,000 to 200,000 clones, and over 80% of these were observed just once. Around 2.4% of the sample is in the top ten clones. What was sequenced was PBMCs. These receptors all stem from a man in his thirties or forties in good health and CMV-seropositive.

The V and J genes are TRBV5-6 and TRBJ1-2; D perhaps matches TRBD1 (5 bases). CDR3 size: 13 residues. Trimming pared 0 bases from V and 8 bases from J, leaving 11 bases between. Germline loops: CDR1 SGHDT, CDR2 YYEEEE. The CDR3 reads CASSLGQGIGYTF. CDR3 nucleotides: TGTGCCAGCAGCTTGGGGCAGGGAATCGGCTACACCTTC.

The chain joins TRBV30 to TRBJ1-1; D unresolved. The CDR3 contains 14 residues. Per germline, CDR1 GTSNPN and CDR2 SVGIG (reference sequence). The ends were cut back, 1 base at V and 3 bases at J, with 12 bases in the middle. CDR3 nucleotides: TGTGCCTGGAGTGACGAGGGCGTATACACTGAAGCTTTCTTT. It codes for CAWSDEGVYTEAFF.

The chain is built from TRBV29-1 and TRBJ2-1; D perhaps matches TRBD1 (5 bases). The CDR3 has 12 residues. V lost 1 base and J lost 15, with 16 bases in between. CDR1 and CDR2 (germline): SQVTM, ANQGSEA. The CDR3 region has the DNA TGCAGCGTTGAAGCGGCGAACAGGAGTCGGTTCTTC. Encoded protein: CSVEAANRSRFF.

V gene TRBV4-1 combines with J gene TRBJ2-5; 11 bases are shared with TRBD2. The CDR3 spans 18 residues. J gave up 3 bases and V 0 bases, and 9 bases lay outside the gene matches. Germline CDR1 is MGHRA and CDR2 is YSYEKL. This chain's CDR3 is CASSQDRFSGGAEETQYF. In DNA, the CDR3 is TGCGCCAGCAGCCAAGATCGATTTAGCGGGGGGGCTGAAGAGACCCAGTACTTC.

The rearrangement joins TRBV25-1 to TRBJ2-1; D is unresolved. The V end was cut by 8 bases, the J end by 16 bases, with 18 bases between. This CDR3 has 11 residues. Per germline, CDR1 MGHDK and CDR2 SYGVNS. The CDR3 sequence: CASGLAWPLFF. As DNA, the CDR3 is TGTGCCAGCGGTTTAGCTTGGCCTCTCTTCTTC.

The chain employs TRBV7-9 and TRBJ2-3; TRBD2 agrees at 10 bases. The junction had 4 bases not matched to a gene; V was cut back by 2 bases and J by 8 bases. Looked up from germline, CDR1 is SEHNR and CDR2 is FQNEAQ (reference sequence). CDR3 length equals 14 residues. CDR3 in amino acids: CASSLTSGEGTQYF. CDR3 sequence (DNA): TGTGCCAGCAGCTTAACTAGCGGGGAGGGTACGCAGTATTTT.

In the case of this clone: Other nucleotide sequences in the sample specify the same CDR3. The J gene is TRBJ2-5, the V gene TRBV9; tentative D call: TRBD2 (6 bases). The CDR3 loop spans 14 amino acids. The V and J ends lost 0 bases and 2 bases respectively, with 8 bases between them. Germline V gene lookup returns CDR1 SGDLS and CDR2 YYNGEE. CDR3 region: CASSVAGGQETQYF. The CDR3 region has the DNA TGTGCCAGCAGCGTAGCCGGGGGTCAAGAGACCCAGTACTTC.

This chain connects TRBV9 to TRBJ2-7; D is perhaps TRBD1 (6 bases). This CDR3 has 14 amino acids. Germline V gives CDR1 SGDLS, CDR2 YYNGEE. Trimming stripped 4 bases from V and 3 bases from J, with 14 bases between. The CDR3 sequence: CASSPYAQGYEQYF. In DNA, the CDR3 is TGTGCCAGCAGCCCTTATGCACAGGGCTACGAGCAGTACTTC.

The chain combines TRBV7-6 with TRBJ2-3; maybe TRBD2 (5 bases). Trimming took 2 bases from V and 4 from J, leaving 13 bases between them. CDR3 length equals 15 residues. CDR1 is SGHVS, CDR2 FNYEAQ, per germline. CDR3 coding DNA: TGTGCCAGCAGCTTACAGCCGTTGGGAGCAGATACGCAGTATTTT. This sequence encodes CASSLQPLGADTQYF.

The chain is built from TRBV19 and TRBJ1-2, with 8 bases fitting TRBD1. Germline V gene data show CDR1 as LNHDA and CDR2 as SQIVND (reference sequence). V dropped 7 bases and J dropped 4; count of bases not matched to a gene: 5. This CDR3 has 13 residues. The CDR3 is CASKNRGGYGYTF. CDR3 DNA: TGTGCCAGTAAAAACAGGGGGGGCTATGGCTACACCTTC.

The CDR3 spells CASSFHRGGEQYF. CDR3 bases: TGTGCCAGCAGCTTTCACAGGGGTGGCGAGCAGTACTTC. V gene TRBV7-6 combines with J gene TRBJ2-7, with TRBD1 matching 7 bases. Trimming cost V 3 bases and J 6 bases; bases outside gene matches: 5. Germline V gives CDR1 SGHVS, CDR2 FNYEAQ. The CDR3 runs to 13 residues.

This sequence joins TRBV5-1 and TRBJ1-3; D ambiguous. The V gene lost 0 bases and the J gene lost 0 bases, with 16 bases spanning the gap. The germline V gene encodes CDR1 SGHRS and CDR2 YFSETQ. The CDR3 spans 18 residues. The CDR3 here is CASSLEGSAEGSGNTIYF. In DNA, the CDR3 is TGCGCCAGCAGCTTGGAGGGCTCGGCAGAGGGCTCTGGAAACACCATATATTTT.

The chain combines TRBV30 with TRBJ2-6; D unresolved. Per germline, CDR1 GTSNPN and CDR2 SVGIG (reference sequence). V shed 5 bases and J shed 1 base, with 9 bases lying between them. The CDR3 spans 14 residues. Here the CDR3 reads CAWGDLSGANVLTF. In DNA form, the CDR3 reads TGTGCCTGGGGAGACCTATCTGGGGCCAACGTCCTGACTTTC.

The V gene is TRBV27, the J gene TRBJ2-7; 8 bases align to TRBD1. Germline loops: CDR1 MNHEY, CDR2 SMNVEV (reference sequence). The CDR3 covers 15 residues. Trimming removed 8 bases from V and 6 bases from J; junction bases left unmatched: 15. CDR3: CASSGWEQGGREQYF. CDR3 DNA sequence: TGTGCCAGCTCCGGATGGGAACAGGGGGGTCGCGAGCAGTACTTC.

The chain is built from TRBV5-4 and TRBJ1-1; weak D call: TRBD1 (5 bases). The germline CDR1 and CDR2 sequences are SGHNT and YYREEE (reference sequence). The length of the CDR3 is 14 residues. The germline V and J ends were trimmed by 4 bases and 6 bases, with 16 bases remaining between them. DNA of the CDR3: TGTGCCAGCAGCAAACATCAGACGGGGGCTGAAGCTTTCTTT. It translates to CASSKHQTGAEAFF.

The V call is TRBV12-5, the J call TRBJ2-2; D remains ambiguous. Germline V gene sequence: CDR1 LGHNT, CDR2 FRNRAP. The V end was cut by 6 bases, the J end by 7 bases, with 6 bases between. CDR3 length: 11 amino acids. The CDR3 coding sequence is TGTGCTAGTGGGCGTGGCGGGGAGCTGTTTTTT. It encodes CASGRGGELFF. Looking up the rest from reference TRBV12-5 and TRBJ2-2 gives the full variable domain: DARVTQTPRHKVTEMGQEVTMRCQPILGHNTVFWYRQTMMQGLELLAYFRNRAPLDDSGMPKDRFSAEMPDATLATLKIQPSEPRDSAVYFCASGRGGELFFGEGSRLTVL.

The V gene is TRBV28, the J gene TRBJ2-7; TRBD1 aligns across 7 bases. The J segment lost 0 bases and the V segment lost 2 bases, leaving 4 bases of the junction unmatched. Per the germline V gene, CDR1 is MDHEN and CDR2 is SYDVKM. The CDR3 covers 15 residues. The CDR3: CASSLVTGSSYEQYF. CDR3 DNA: TGTGCCAGCAGTTTAGTGACAGGGAGCTCCTACGAGCAGTACTTC.

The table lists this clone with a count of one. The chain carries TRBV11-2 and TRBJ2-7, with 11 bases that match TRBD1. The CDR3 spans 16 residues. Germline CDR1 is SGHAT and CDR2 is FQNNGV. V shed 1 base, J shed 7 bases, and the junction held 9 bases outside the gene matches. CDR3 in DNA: TGTGCCAGCAGCTTAGGGGCGGACAGGGGGCGGGTAGAGCAGTACTTC. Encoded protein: CASSLGADRGRVEQYF.